Shown below are 28 T cell receptor beta chains from a single sample sequenced in a study of cytomegalovirus exposure and HLA in healthy donors. Profiled with immunoSEQ multiplex PCR; TCRdb holds only in-frame clones, not every one. The repertoire holds approximately 64,000 clones, with more than 85% as singletons. The sample comprised PBMCs. Every receptor here comes from a woman aged 18 to 35 in good health and CMV-seronegative.

This chain links TRBV4-1 with TRBJ2-1, with 7 bases identical to TRBD2. The germline V gene has CDR1 MGHRA and CDR2 YSYEKL. The CDR3 spans 17 residues. V shed 5 bases, J shed 1 base, and the junction held 11 bases outside the gene matches. CDR3 sequence (DNA): TGCGCCAGCAGCTCACTCCTGACTAGCACTTCCTACAATGAGCAGTTCTTC. This encodes CASSSLLTSTSYNEQFF.

The chain joins TRBV28 to TRBJ2-6; D uncertain. Germline values: CDR1 MDHEN, CDR2 SYDVKM. The V end was cut by 8 bases, the J end by 0 bases, with 5 bases between. This CDR3 has 13 amino acids. CDR3 protein: CASGVSGANVLTF. The CDR3 nucleotides are TGTGCCAGCGGAGTCTCTGGGGCCAACGTCCTGACTTTC.

The genes are TRBV1 and TRBJ2-7; the listed D gene, TRBD2, was not tested against the DNA. TRBV1 is assigned pseudogene status. CDR3 length: 20 residues. Here the CDR3 DNA reads TGCACCAGCAGCGAGGAAAGAAAGCGGGAGGATAAGATATACGACTACGAGCAGTACTTC. Protein: CTSSEERKREDKIYDYEQYF.

This clone was seen a handful of times. V is TRBV7-8 and J is TRBJ1-6; no reliable D call. V lost 3 bases, J lost 7 bases, and 7 bases lay in between. The length of the CDR3 is 13 residues. CDR1 and CDR2 (germline): SGHVS, FQNEAQ. CDR3 nucleotides: TGTGCCAGCAGCTTGGGCGGGAATTCACCCCTCCACTTT. Residues: CASSLGGNSPLHF.

This sequence joins TRBV5-1 and TRBJ2-7, with 11 bases that match TRBD2. CDR3 length: 15 residues. V lost 2 bases to trimming and J lost 2 bases; unmatched junction nucleotides: 3. CDR1 SGHRS and CDR2 YFSETQ come from the germline V gene. CDR3 DNA: TGCGCCAGCAGCTTCTTTAGCGGGGGGGCCTACGAGCAGTACTTC. Its translation: CASSFFSGGAYEQYF. Variable domain in full (rest from reference TRBV5-1 and TRBJ2-7): KAGVTQTPRYLIKTRGQQVTLSCSPISGHRSVSWYQQTPGQGLQFLFEYFSETQRNKGNFPGRFSGRQFSNSRSEMNVSTLELGDSALYLCASSFFSGGAYEQYFGPGTRLTVT.

V gene TRBV25-1 combines with J gene TRBJ2-5; weak D call: TRBD1 (6 bases). Deletions cut 7 bases from V and 7 bases from J, with 19 bases between. In germline, CDR1 is MGHDK, CDR2 SYGVNS. The CDR3 spans 14 residues. The CDR3 spells CASKWGRGFGTQYF. DNA of the CDR3: TGTGCCAGCAAGTGGGGCAGGGGTTTTGGGACCCAGTACTTC.

CDR3 bases: TGTGCCTGGAGTGTATTAGGGGGATTTTATCAGCCCCAGCATTTT. The encoded protein is CAWSVLGGFYQPQHF. The chain employs TRBV30 and TRBJ1-5; the D gene is possibly TRBD1 (6 bases). V lost 0 bases to trimming and J lost 5 bases, with 14 bases between them. This CDR3 is built from 15 residues. CDR1 and CDR2 (germline): GTSNPN, SVGIG (reference sequence).

This rearrangement joins TRBV30 to TRBJ1-1; a possible D gene is TRBD1 (5 bases). The CDR3 spans 13 residues. V was trimmed by 2 bases and J by 3 bases, leaving 10 bases between them. Germline CDR1 and CDR2: GTSNPN and SVGIG (reference sequence). CDR3 residues: CAWSRDSYTEAFF. Written as DNA, the CDR3 is TGTGCCTGGAGTCGCGACAGCTACACTGAAGCTTTCTTT.

This clone was seen only once. The chain couples TRBV18 to TRBJ2-1; TRBD2 matches at 9 bases. CDR3 length equals 15 residues. Germline trimming cut 2 bases from V and 7 bases from J; bases unmatched to any gene: 6. Germline assignment: CDR1 KGHSH and CDR2 LQKENI. This chain's CDR3 is CASSPLAGDLNEQFF. The CDR3 bases are TGTGCCAGCTCACCATTAGCGGGAGACTTGAATGAGCAGTTCTTC.

The chain carries TRBV28 and TRBJ1-5; 8 nucleotides match TRBD1. Looked up from germline, CDR1 is MDHEN and CDR2 is SYDVKM. V lost 3 bases and J lost 1; bases outside the gene matches: 2. This CDR3 contains 15 residues. The CDR3 region is CASSFPGGSNQPQHF. The CDR3 nucleotides read TGTGCCAGCAGTTTTCCAGGGGGCAGCAATCAGCCCCAGCATTTT. The full variable domain, its missing parts supplied by reference TRBV28 and TRBJ1-5, is DVKVTQSSRYLVKRTGEKVFLECVQDMDHENMFWYRQDPGLGLRLIYFSYDVKMKEKGDIPEGYSVSREKKERFSLILESASTNQTSMYLCASSFPGGSNQPQHFGDGTRLSIL.

The CDR3 is CASSLVGQGHNEQFF. In DNA, the CDR3 is TGCGCCAGCAGCTTGGTTGGACAGGGGCACAATGAGCAGTTCTTC. The chain joins TRBV5-1 to TRBJ2-1, with 9 bases lining up with TRBD1. V shed 0 bases and J 5 bases; nucleotides not matched to a gene: 3. This CDR3 has 15 amino acids. The germline V gene has CDR1 SGHRS and CDR2 YFSETQ.

V gene TRBV28 combines with J gene TRBJ2-1; D may be TRBD2 (6 bases). The CDR3 length is 16 residues. Germline V gene data show CDR1 as MDHEN and CDR2 as SYDVKM. The germline V and J ends were trimmed by 2 bases and 5 bases, with 16 bases remaining between them. The CDR3 DNA reads as TGTGCCAGCAGTTTAACCCCGGACTATCCGGACAATGAGCAGTTCTTC. Translated, it gives CASSLTPDYPDNEQFF.

The V gene is TRBV7-2, the J gene TRBJ2-5, with 8 bases that match TRBD2. This CDR3 has 15 residues. Germline trimming cut 5 bases from V and 2 bases from J; bases unmatched to any gene: 7. CDR1 SGHTA and CDR2 FQGNSA come from the germline V gene. CDR3 in amino acids: CASSPPGTRQETQYF. In DNA, the CDR3 is TGTGCCAGCAGCCCGCCCGGGACTAGACAAGAGACCCAGTACTTC.

The chain carries TRBV18 and TRBJ1-4; 9 positions agree with TRBD1. The ends lost 8 bases at V and 6 bases at J; junction bases unmatched: 4. The CDR3 is made up of 13 amino acids. Germline values: CDR1 KGHSH, CDR2 LQKENI. CDR3: CASQWTGDEKLFF. The CDR3 nucleotides are TGTGCCAGCCAGTGGACAGGGGATGAAAAACTGTTTTTT.

Here the CDR3 DNA reads TGTGCCAGCAGTTTGGATTGGCGGGATTCCTACGAGCAGTACTTC. Protein: CASSLDWRDSYEQYF. V is TRBV28 and J is TRBJ2-7, with a possible D match to TRBD2 (6 bases). The CDR3 spans 15 residues. The ends were cut back, 3 bases at V and 1 base at J, with 13 bases in the middle. Germline V gene sequence: CDR1 MDHEN, CDR2 SYDVKM.

CDR3 sequence: CASSQDSGGSSTDTQYF. The CDR3 bases are TGTGCCAGCAGCCAAGATTCAGGCGGGTCGAGCACAGATACGCAGTATTTT. The J gene is TRBJ2-3, the V gene TRBV4-2, with a weak D call TRBD2 (5 bases). The CDR3 spans 17 residues. The germline gives CDR1 LGHNA, CDR2 YNFKEQ. Trimming left V 0 bases short and J 0 bases short, with 13 bases between.

V usage is TRBV19 and J usage is TRBJ1-3; D remains unclear. The CDR3 has 13 amino acids. The V gene's germline CDR1 is LNHDA and CDR2 SQIVND (reference sequence). Trimming removed 2 bases from V and 12 bases from J, with 14 bases in between. CDR3 sequence: CASSINAPSGIYF. The CDR3, as DNA: TGTGCCAGTAGTATAAATGCCCCCTCGGGCATATATTTT.

V usage is TRBV7-3 and J usage is TRBJ2-5; the D is unclear. The germline V and J ends were trimmed by 3 bases and 5 bases, with 10 bases remaining between them. CDR1 is SGHTA, CDR2 FQGTGA, per germline. This CDR3 is 13 amino acids long. CDR3 coding DNA: TGTGCCAGCAGCTTTTCTAGGCGGGAGACCCAGTACTTC. This translates into CASSFSRRETQYF.

The V call is TRBV5-6, the J call TRBJ2-7; D is perhaps TRBD2 (5 bases). Trimming removed 6 bases at V and 6 bases at J, with 19 bases between. There are 14 residues in the CDR3. CDR1 and CDR2 (germline): SGHDT, YYEEEE. This CDR3 reads CASNRGGTLFEQYF. As DNA, the CDR3 is TGTGCCAGCAACCGTGGAGGTACACTGTTCGAGCAGTACTTC.

The V and J genes are TRBV7-9 and TRBJ2-3, with TRBD1 as a possible D gene (7 bases). V was pared by 2 bases and J by 2 bases, with 11 bases between. The CDR3 is made up of 15 amino acids. Germline V gene sequence: CDR1 SEHNR, CDR2 FQNEAQ (reference sequence). In nucleotides, the CDR3 is TGTGCCAGCAGCTTAATCAGGGGGGCCACAGATACGCAGTATTTT. This codes for CASSLIRGATDTQYF.

This sequence joins TRBV5-1 and TRBJ1-1; D is unclear. V lost 2 bases and J 2 bases, leaving 10 bases between the germline ends. Germline loops: CDR1 SGHRS, CDR2 YFSETQ. The CDR3 totals 14 residues. CDR3 sequence: CASSLQISNTEAFF. The CDR3 DNA reads as TGCGCCAGCAGCTTACAGATCAGTAACACTGAAGCTTTCTTT.

V and J are TRBV7-8 and TRBJ1-2; TRBD1 agrees at 12 bases. Germline lookup yields CDR1 SGHVS and CDR2 FQNEAQ. Trimming at V came to 5 bases and at J to 4 bases, leaving 11 bases not matched to a gene. The CDR3 is made up of 17 amino acids. The CDR3 bases are TGTGCCAGCAGCCCACCGGGACAGGGGGCTGGGAGCTATGGCTACACCTTC. It translates to CASSPPGQGAGSYGYTF.

V usage is TRBV9 and J usage is TRBJ1-1; tentatively, D is TRBD1 (6 bases). The CDR3 is 13 amino acids. Germline lookup yields CDR1 SGDLS and CDR2 YYNGEE. Deletions cut 6 bases from V and 4 bases from J, with 13 bases between. DNA for the CDR3: TGTGCCAGCACACAGGGTTTGACCACTGAAGCTTTCTTT. Translating gives CASTQGLTTEAFF.

The V call is TRBV19, the J call TRBJ2-7; D is perhaps TRBD1 (5 bases). Germline loops: CDR1 LNHDA, CDR2 SQIVND (reference sequence). V was pared by 6 bases and J by 1 base, with 19 bases between. The CDR3 spans 16 residues. CDR3 in amino acids: CASSPTARALSYEQYF. The CDR3 DNA follows: TGTGCCAGTAGCCCGACCGCCAGGGCTCTATCCTACGAGCAGTACTTC.

CDR3 region: CASSKSGIYEQYF. The CDR3 DNA reads TGTGCCAGCAGTAAAAGCGGGATCTACGAGCAGTACTTC. The V call is TRBV5-8, the J call TRBJ2-7, with 7 bases aligning to TRBD2. Germline V lookup: CDR1 SGHTS, CDR2 YDEGEE. The length of the CDR3 is 13 residues. J was trimmed by 3 bases and V by 5 bases; bases with no gene match: 5.

CDR3: CASSSPLGADIYEQYF. DNA of the CDR3: TGTGCCAGCAGCTCGCCCCTGGGCGCAGATATCTACGAGCAGTACTTC. V usage is TRBV7-9 and J usage is TRBJ2-7; unclear D gene. This CDR3 comprises 16 residues. Germline CDR1 reads SEHNR; CDR2 reads FQNEAQ (reference sequence). V lost 4 bases to trimming and J lost 3 bases, with 19 bases between them.

The chain recombines TRBV7-6 with TRBJ2-2; TRBD1 matches 7 bases. The V segment lost 5 bases and the J segment 2 bases; nucleotides outside the gene matches: 5. The CDR3 contains 15 residues. Per the germline V gene, CDR1 is SGHVS and CDR2 is FNYEAQ. The CDR3 nucleotides are TGTGCCAGCAGCATACAGGGGCGTAACACCGGGGAGCTGTTTTTT. Its translation is CASSIQGRNTGELFF.

This rearrangement joins TRBV19 to TRBJ1-5; 7 positions agree with TRBD1. Germline CDR1 LNHDA, CDR2 SQIVND (reference sequence). With V trimmed by 7 bases and J by 6 bases, 9 bases remained unmatched. The CDR3 spans 14 residues. The DNA of the CDR3 is TGTGCCAGTACCTATAGTAACAGGGGTCAGCCCCAGCATTTT. This translates into CASTYSNRGQPQHF.